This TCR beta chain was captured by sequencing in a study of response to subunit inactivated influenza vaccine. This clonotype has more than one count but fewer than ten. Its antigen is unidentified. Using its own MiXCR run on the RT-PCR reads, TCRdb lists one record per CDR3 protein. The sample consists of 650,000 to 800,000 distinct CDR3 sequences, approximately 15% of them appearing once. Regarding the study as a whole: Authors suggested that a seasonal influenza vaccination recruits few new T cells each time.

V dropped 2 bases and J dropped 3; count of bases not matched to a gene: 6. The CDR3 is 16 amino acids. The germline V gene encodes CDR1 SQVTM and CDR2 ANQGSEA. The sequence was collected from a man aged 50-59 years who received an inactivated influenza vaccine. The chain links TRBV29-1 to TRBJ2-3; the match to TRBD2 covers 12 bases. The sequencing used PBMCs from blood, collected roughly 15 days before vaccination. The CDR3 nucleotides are TGCAGCGTTGAATGGGCTAGCGGGAGGGGAACAGATACGCAGTATTTT. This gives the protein CSVEWASGRGTDTQYF.